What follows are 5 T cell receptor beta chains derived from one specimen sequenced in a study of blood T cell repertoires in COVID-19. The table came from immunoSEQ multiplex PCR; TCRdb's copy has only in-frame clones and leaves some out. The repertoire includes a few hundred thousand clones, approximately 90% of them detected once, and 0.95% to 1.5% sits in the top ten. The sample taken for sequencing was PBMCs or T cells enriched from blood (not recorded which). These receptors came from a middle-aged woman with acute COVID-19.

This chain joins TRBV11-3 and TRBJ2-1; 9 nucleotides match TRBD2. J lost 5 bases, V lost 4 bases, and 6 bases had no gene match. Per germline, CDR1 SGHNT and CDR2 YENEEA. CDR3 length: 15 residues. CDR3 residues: CASSYIAGADNEQFF. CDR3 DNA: TGTGCCAGCAGCTACATAGCGGGAGCCGACAATGAGCAGTTCTTC.

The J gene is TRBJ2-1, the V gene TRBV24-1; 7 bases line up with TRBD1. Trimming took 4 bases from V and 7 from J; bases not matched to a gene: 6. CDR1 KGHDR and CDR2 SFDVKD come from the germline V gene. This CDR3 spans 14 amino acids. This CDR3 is CATSDWGQRNEQFF. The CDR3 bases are TGTGCCACCAGTGACTGGGGACAGAGGAATGAGCAGTTCTTC.

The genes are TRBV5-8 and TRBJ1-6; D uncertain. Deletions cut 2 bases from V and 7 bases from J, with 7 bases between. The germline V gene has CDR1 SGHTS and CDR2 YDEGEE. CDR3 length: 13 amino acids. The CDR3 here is CASSFYRNSPLHF. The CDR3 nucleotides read TGTGCCAGCAGCTTCTATCGGAATTCACCCCTCCACTTT.

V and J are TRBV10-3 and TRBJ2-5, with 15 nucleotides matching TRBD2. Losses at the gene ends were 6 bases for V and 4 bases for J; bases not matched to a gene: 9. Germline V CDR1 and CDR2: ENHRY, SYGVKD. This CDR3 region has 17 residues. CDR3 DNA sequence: TGTGCCATCAGCGAAGGGACTAGCGGGAGGAGAGGAGAGACCCAGTACTTC. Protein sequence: CAISEGTSGRRGETQYF.

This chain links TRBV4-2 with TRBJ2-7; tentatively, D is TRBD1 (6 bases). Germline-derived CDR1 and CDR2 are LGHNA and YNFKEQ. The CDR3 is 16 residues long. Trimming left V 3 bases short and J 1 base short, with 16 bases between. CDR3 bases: TGTGCCAGCAGCCATCTACAGGGTATCAGGTCCTACGAGCAGTACTTC. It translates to CASSHLQGIRSYEQYF.